Reported below is one T cell receptor beta chain. Its specificity is unknown. A single base separates this from a much larger clone, so it may be a read error. Stated time point: newly diagnosed GD, antithyroid drugs for less than 3 months. There was RNA extracted from PBMCs, and the TCR library was made from it. The authors drew patients from an endocrinology department in Xi'an, China. The sample belongs to a study of regulatory T cells in long-lasting Graves disease. Study-wide context: For under 3 months, newly diagnosed Graves' patients had been taking antithyroid drugs.

Findings and caveats of the study: Possibly, too few samples lowered accuracy. The TCR repertoire of persistent Graves' patients was less diverse than that of newly diagnosed ones.

The CDR3 is 14 amino acids. The V and J ends lost 10 bases and 7 bases respectively, with 23 bases between them. CDR1 and CDR2 from the germline V gene are LNHDA and SQIVND (reference sequence). Arm-PCR of CDR3 regions with iRepertoire HTBI primers generated TCR beta libraries. TCRdb independently ran MiXCR on the multiplex PCR reads; one entry per CDR3 protein. The repertoire holds around 330,000 distinct CDR3 sequences, under 20% seen once, with less than 40% in the top ten. The sequencing used peripheral blood mononuclear cells (PBMCs), collected at new diagnosis, from a patient treated with antithyroid drugs. V gene TRBV19 combines with J gene TRBJ2-7; D is undetermined. The sequence was obtained from a female donor with Graves disease. The CDR3 DNA reads as TGTGCCACTAACGGGTTGGAGAGTCACAATGAGCAGTACTTC. Translation: CATNGLESHNEQYF.